These T cell receptor beta chains were read from a single sample in a study of T cells in Graves' hyperthyroidism and ophthalmopathy. TCRdb redid the calling of the multiplex PCR reads with MiXCR, one entry per CDR3 protein. Counted here are around 700,000 distinct CDR3 sequences, over 15% occurring once; the ten biggest clones make up approximately 16%. Material: blood. The receptors here all came from a woman between 50 and 59 years old with Graves' hyperthyroidism that later progressed to Graves' ophthalmopathy. The CDR3 runs from the conserved cysteine through the conserved F or W. D genes are given only for firm matches. Part of the rows lack a size; the others show once, few, many or a class for expanded clones.

clone_size | d_call | j_call | v_call | cdr3_aa | cdr3_nt
NA | TRBD1 | TRBJ2-5 | TRBV20-1 | CSARERTGSETQYF | TGCAGTGCTAGAGAAAGGACAGGGTCAGAGACCCAGTACTTC
NA | NA | TRBJ1-2 | TRBV20-1 | CSARVYNLANYGYTF | TGCAGTGCTAGGGTTTATAACTTAGCTAACTATGGCTACACCTTC
many | NA | TRBJ1-1 | TRBV5-1 | CASSPDSRLNTEAFF | TGCGCCAGCAGCCCGGACAGCCGATTGAACACTGAAGCTTTCTTT
many | NA | TRBJ2-7 | TRBV30 | CAWSRFDSYEQYF | TGTGCCTGGAGTCGCTTTGACTCCTACGAGCAGTACTTC
many | TRBD1 | TRBJ1-1 | TRBV7-9 | CASSVGTEGEAFF | TGTGCCAGCAGCGTCGGGACAGAAGGTGAAGCTTTCTTT
NA | NA | TRBJ2-3 | TRBV20-1 | CSAPRVTDTQYF | TGCAGTGCCCCCCGGGTAACAGATACGCAGTATTTT
NA | NA | TRBJ1-3 | TRBV4-1 | CASSQDPRTTSGNTIYF | TGCGCCAGCAGCCAAGATCCGAGGACAACCTCTGGAAACACCATATATTTT
NA | NA | TRBJ1-2 | TRBV7-9 | CASSLEKPHGYTF | TGTGCCAGCAGCTTGGAAAAACCCCATGGCTACACCTTC
many | TRBD1 | TRBJ2-7 | TRBV2 | CASTMTSDRILYEQYF | TGTGCCAGCACTATGACCTCGGACAGGATATTGTACGAGCAGTACTTC
many | NA | TRBJ2-7 | TRBV9 | CASSVGGGTYEQYF | TGTGCCAGCAGCGTAGGGGGAGGAACCTACGAGCAGTACTTC
many | NA | TRBJ1-2 | TRBV3-1 | CASSQDARTKYYGYTF | TGTGCCAGCAGCCAAGATGCCCGGACGAAGTACTATGGCTACACCTTC
few | NA | TRBJ1-4 | TRBV13 | CASSLRTGSGEKLFF | TGTGCCAGCAGCCTTCGAACAGGGTCGGGTGAAAAACTGTTTTTT
few | NA | TRBJ1-5 | TRBV27 | CATWGGGSNQPQHF | TGTGCCACTTGGGGAGGGGGGAGCAATCAGCCCCAGCATTTT
many | NA | TRBJ1-4 | TRBV20-1 | CSARVLSGASNEKLFF | TGCAGTGCTCGCGTACTGAGTGGGGCTTCAAATGAAAAACTGTTTTTT
many | NA | TRBJ1-2 | TRBV7-9 | CASSRGTKGFDGYTF | TGTGCCAGCAGCCGAGGAACCAAGGGTTTCGATGGCTACACCTTC
NA | NA | TRBJ2-2 | TRBV4-2 | CASSQLGGGELLF | TGTGCCAGCAGCCAACTCGGCGGCGGGGAGCTGCTTTTT
NA | NA | TRBJ1-3 | TRBV4-1 | CATSDYRADGNTIYF | TGCGCCACCTCCGACTACAGGGCGGATGGAAACACCATATATTTT
NA | TRBD2 | TRBJ2-3 | TRBV12-3/TRBV12-4 | CASRPSGGRTDTQYF | TGTGCCAGCAGACCTAGCGGGGGCCGCACAGATACGCAGTATTTT
NA | NA | TRBJ1-2 | TRBV20-1 | CSARDQRVGVSGYTF | TGCAGTGCTAGAGATCAACGGGTAGGAGTTAGTGGCTACACCTTC
NA | NA | TRBJ1-4 | TRBV2 | CASRAGTTNEKLFF | TGTGCCAGCAGGGCCGGGACAACTAATGAAAAACTGTTTTTT
NA | NA | TRBJ1-1 | TRBV29-1 | CSDLGDLNTEAFF | TGCAGCGACCTAGGGGACTTAAACACTGAAGCTTTCTTT
many | TRBD2 | TRBJ2-3 | TRBV7-8 | CASSRRDYSSTDTQYF | TGTGCCAGCAGCCGCCGGGACTACTCTAGCACAGATACGCAGTATTTT
NA | NA | TRBJ1-4 | TRBV18 | CASSPRRGVRATNEKLFF | TGTGCCAGCTCACCCCGGCGAGGGGTACGGGCAACTAATGAAAAACTGTTTTTT
many | NA | TRBJ2-3 | TRBV11-2 | CASSLVWGANTQYF | TGTGCCAGCAGCTTAGTATGGGGGGCAAATACGCAGTATTTT
NA | TRBD1 | TRBJ2-2 | TRBV29-1 | CSVGPGGTGELFF | TGCAGCGTTGGGCCAGGGGGAACCGGGGAGCTGTTTTTT
NA | TRBD1 | TRBJ1-4 | TRBV2 | CTSSSGTATKKLFF | TGTACCAGCAGTTCCGGGACAGCGACTAAAAAACTGTTTTTT
NA | NA | TRBJ1-6 | TRBV9 | CASSVGEESYNSPLHF | TGTGCCAGCAGCGTAGGAGAAGAATCCTATAATTCACCCCTCCACTTT
many | NA | TRBJ1-2 | TRBV30 | CAWSVLRVNYGYTF | TGTGCCTGGAGTGTACTGAGGGTTAACTATGGCTACACCTTC
few | NA | TRBJ1-6 | TRBV6-5 | CASSYVDRYNSPLHF | TGTGCCAGCAGTTACGTGGATCGCTATAATTCACCCCTCCACTTT
few | NA | TRBJ2-3 | TRBV9 | CASSASRRGLMNTQYF | TGTGCCAGCAGCGCGAGCCGACGGGGCTTGATGAATACGCAGTATTTT
NA | TRBD1 | TRBJ2-5 | TRBV28 | CASRTEDRHQGTQYF | TGTGCCAGCAGAACAGAGGACAGGCACCAAGGGACCCAGTACTTC
many | NA | TRBJ1-5 | TRBV20-1 | CSASTENQPQHF | TGCAGTGCTAGCACGGAGAATCAGCCCCAGCATTTT
NA | NA | TRBJ2-7 | TRBV19 | CASSIRQSYEQYF | TGTGCCAGTAGTATCCGTCAGTCCTACGAGCAGTACTTC
NA | TRBD1 | TRBJ2-5 | TRBV19 | CASSMGQEIQETQYF | TGTGCCAGTAGTATGGGACAGGAGATACAAGAGACCCAGTACTTC
few | TRBD2 | TRBJ2-3 | TRBV4-1 | CASSQENSGASTDTQYF | TGCGCCAGCAGCCAAGAGAATAGCGGGGCTAGCACAGATACGCAGTATTTT
NA | NA | TRBJ1-5 | TRBV19 | CASSRRRTNQPRHF | TGTGCCAGTAGCCGCCGACGGACCAATCAGCCCCGGCATTTT
few | NA | TRBJ2-3 | TRBV12-3/TRBV12-4 | CASSFLQGPTDTQYF | TGTGCCAGCAGTTTTCTGCAGGGACCCACAGATACGCAGTATTTT
NA | NA | TRBJ1-1 | TRBV6-1 | CASSLQAVGTEAFF | TGTGCCAGCAGCCTACAGGCCGTAGGGACTGAAGCTTTCTTT
NA | NA | TRBJ2-5 | TRBV7-9 | CASSSPPGGREEETQYF | TGTGCCAGCAGCTCCCCTCCCGGGGGCAGGGAGGAAGAGACCCAGTACTTC
NA | NA | TRBJ2-1 | TRBV19 | CASAGARNEQFF | TGTGCCAGTGCAGGGGCGAGGAATGAGCAGTTCTTC
many | NA | TRBJ2-3 | TRBV27 | CASSSFRDTDTQYF | TGTGCCAGCAGTTCCTTCAGGGACACAGATACGCAGTATTTT
many | TRBD1 | TRBJ1-2 | TRBV7-2 | CASSPRWGQGEGYTF | TGTGCCAGCAGCCCCCGTTGGGGACAGGGAGAGGGCTACACCTTC
NA | TRBD1 | TRBJ1-5 | TRBV20-1 | CSAQTPGTGGRSNQPQHF | TGCAGTGCTCAAACCCCCGGGACAGGGGGGCGAAGCAATCAGCCCCAGCATTTT
NA | NA | TRBJ1-6 | TRBV15 | CATGGGSSYNSPLHF | TGTGCCACCGGGGGAGGGAGCTCCTATAATTCACCCCTCCACTTT
many | NA | TRBJ1-5 | TRBV20-1 | CSARETGNQPQHF | TGCAGTGCTAGAGAGACTGGCAATCAGCCCCAGCATTTT
few | TRBD1 | TRBJ2-2 | TRBV5-1 | CASSLRDREGNTGELFF | TGCGCCAGCAGCCTCCGGGACAGGGAGGGTAACACCGGGGAGCTGTTTTTT
many | TRBD1 | TRBJ2-7 | TRBV30 | CAWSVGTGPYEQYF | TGTGCCTGGAGCGTTGGGACAGGACCCTACGAGCAGTACTTC
many | NA | TRBJ2-7 | TRBV5-4 | CASSSGGPYEQYF | TGTGCCAGCAGCTCCGGGGGGCCCTACGAGCAGTACTTC
NA | NA | TRBJ2-4 | TRBV2 | CASSETSPPGNIQYF | TGTGCCAGCAGTGAGACCTCCCCGCCCGGAAACATTCAGTACTTC
few | TRBD1 | TRBJ1-2 | TRBV6-5 | CASSYDRGFGYTF | TGTGCCAGCAGTTACGACAGGGGTTTTGGCTACACCTTC
NA | NA | TRBJ2-7 | TRBV7-6 | CASSFAAGYEQYF | TGTGCCAGCAGCTTTGCAGCCGGCTACGAGCAGTACTTC
few | TRBD1 | TRBJ1-2 | TRBV14 | CASSQITGEGYGYTF | TGTGCCAGCAGCCAAATAACAGGGGAAGGATATGGCTACACCTTC
many | NA | TRBJ2-1 | TRBV7-9 | CASSFLLDSAINEQFF | TGTGCCAGCAGTTTTCTCCTGGACAGTGCCATTAATGAGCAGTTCTTC